Sequencing of this TCR beta chain was carried out in a study of blood T cell repertoires in COVID-19 (dated by TCRdb to about 2020). General notes on the study: Samples covering the acute and convalescent phases of COVID-19 were provided by collaborators in the United States, Italy and Spain. The material from the prospective study consisted of cDNA or gDNA derived from T cells, B-cell-depleted T cells, or PBMCs. Deeply sampled blood TCRbeta repertoires from subjects exposed to, actively infected with, or recovered from COVID-19 were included in the dataset. The repertoires were released in a freely available public database meant as a resource for research on the immune response to SARS-CoV-2. The samples were drawn from two sources: the first 160 participants of the ongoing ImmuneRACE study, and over 1,000 subjects contributed by 6 global collaborators. A de-identified subject ID, COVID-19 status, age in years and sex were almost always included in the sample metadata. Where available, HLA class I and class II types were taken from metadata supplied by the sample provider and were not determined by assay-based typing. Broad study findings and their caveats: How much clinical and demographic metadata was included differed by source and by participant, and the metadata was provided uncurated.

From the cysteine up to the phenylalanine, the CDR3 has a length of 16 residues. Solely the CDR3 DNA is kept, with 48 bases framed from the first base. The germline V gene provides CDR1 MNHEY and CDR2 SVGAGI. The V end loses 4 bases and the J end loses 2 bases, and a stretch of 15 bases separates them. Participants in the prospective study were enrolled through a virtual design, were aged roughly 18 to 100 years, and lived in 24 United States geographic areas. Cohort assignment in the prospective study relied on participant-reported clinical history from a screening survey and a study questionnaire. Recovered participants in ImmuneRACE Cohort 3 were defined by two consecutive negative NP/OP PCR tests, clearance by a healthcare professional, or resolution of symptoms. Mobile phlebotomists in the prospective study collected whole blood, serum and a nasopharyngeal or oropharyngeal swab from every participant. Participants in the prospective study had the option to provide additional blood draws and questionnaires over an approximately 2-month period. Blood samples from the prospective study were shipped frozen or at room temperature prior to DNA extraction.

Remarks on this clone: Its cognate antigen has yet to be identified. Base quality data are lacking; no much larger clone is found one base away.

The immunoSEQ Assay, a bias-controlled multiplex PCR, was used to amplify TCRbeta CDR3 regions from genomic DNA. The study's own analysis went as follows. The number of nucleated cells in each sample was estimated from the amplification of reference gene primers within the assay. Sequence reads were collapsed and filtered to measure the absolute abundance of every unique TCRbeta CDR3 rearrangement. For each sample, productive Simpson clonality was calculated by taking the square root of Simpson's diversity index across productive rearrangements. Not all clones reach the TCRdb copy of this immuneACCESS table, which keeps in-frame sequences only. Checked studies attribute under half of the gap to unresolved V genes and leave the rest unexplained. The V and J calls and clone size come from that table; D and trimming were worked out from the DNA. A total of hundreds of thousands of clones appear in this sample, 87% of them only once. Together, the top ten hold approximately 5.7% of the sample.

The sequenced material came from PBMCs or T cells enriched from blood (not recorded which). The chain was built from TRBV6-5 and TRBJ1-3; 5 matching bases give a weak D call of TRBD1. This TCR was sampled from a woman aged 40 to 55 who had recovered from COVID-19. Here is the DNA: TGTGCCAGCAGTTCCAAAGGGGTTTGGACTGGAAACACCATATATTTT. The encoded protein is CASSSKGVWTGNTIYF.